A selection of T cell receptor beta chains follows, all from one sample in a study of blood T cell repertoires in COVID-19. Clones were sequenced by immunoSEQ multiplex PCR, and TCRdb holds only the in-frame ones, with some missing. There are some 130,000 clones in the sample; over 60% occur only once, and 3% to 4.5% lies in the top ten. The sample taken for sequencing was peripheral blood. The receptors come from a woman aged 80 or over with acute or convalescent COVID-19. CDR3s include the opening cysteine and the closing phenylalanine or tryptophan. A D gene is named only where the DNA matches it firmly. Expanded clones get a size class; other rows say once, few or many, or leave the size out.

J,V,size,D,CDR3,DNA
TRBJ1-4,TRBV19,NA,TRBD1,CASSIDRTGNERLFF,TGTGCCAGTAGTATAGATCGGACAGGGAATGAAAGACTGTTTTTT
TRBJ1-4,TRBV28,NA,NA,CASSLYGTEKLFF,TGTGCCAGCAGTTTATATGGGACAGAAAAACTGTTTTTT
TRBJ2-3,TRBV27,NA,NA,CASRYGTRTDTQYF,TGTGCCAGCAGGTACGGGACTCGCACAGATACGCAGTATTTT
TRBJ2-3,TRBV7-2,NA,TRBD1,CASSLRQGRADTQYF,TGTGCCAGCAGCTTAAGACAGGGGCGGGCAGATACGCAGTATTTT
TRBJ2-3,TRBV3-1/TRBV3-2,NA,TRBD2,CASSPSGRAWDTQYF,TGTGCCAGCAGCCCTAGCGGGAGGGCCTGGGATACGCAGTATTTT
TRBJ2-5,TRBV7-3,NA,NA,CASSARGGGETQETQYF,TGTGCCAGCAGCGCCAGGGGTGGCGGAGAAACCCAAGAGACCCAGTACTTC
TRBJ2-7,TRBV15,NA,TRBD2,CATSRDLGASGKRSEQYF,TGTGCCACCAGCAGAGATCTGGGGGCTAGCGGGAAGCGGAGCGAGCAGTACTTC
TRBJ1-2,TRBV4-3,NA,NA,CASSQVYGGGDYGYTF,TGCGCCAGCAGCCAAGTTTACGGGGGAGGGGACTATGGCTACACCTTC
TRBJ2-2,TRBV4-3,NA,NA,CASSFRTGAGELFF,TGCGCCAGCAGCTTCCGGACTGGGGCCGGGGAGCTGTTTTTT
TRBJ1-5,TRBV6-6,NA,TRBD1,CASIQGAGQPQHF,TGTGCCAGCATACAGGGGGCGGGGCAGCCCCAGCATTTT
TRBJ1-1,TRBV4-2,NA,TRBD1,CASSPRTGEGTEAFF,TGTGCCAGCAGCCCGCGGACAGGGGAGGGCACTGAAGCTTTCTTT
TRBJ1-5,TRBV4-3,NA,NA,CASSQDLGRGNQPQHF,TGCGCCAGCAGCCAAGATCTGGGCAGGGGCAATCAGCCCCAGCATTTT
TRBJ1-1,TRBV25-1,NA,TRBD1,CASSVTGGDTEAFF,TGTGCCAGCAGTGTGACAGGGGGAGACACTGAAGCTTTCTTT
TRBJ1-2,TRBV4-3,many,TRBD1,CASSIGQGTNYGYTF,TGCGCCAGCAGCATCGGACAGGGTACTAACTATGGCTACACCTTC
TRBJ2-3,TRBV7-6,NA,NA,CASSLFPGSLNTDTQYF,TGTGCCAGCAGCTTATTCCCGGGGAGCCTCAACACAGATACGCAGTATTTT
TRBJ2-7,TRBV3-1/TRBV3-2,NA,NA,CASSQRGSRTSNF,TGTGCCAGCAGCCAAAGGGGAAGCAGGACAAGTAACTTC
TRBJ2-5,TRBV9,few,TRBD1,CASSVDPLTGGGETQYF,TGTGCCAGCAGCGTAGACCCACTGACAGGGGGCGGGGAGACCCAGTACTTC
TRBJ2-3,TRBV6-5,NA,TRBD1,CASSYSRDRGRGVQYF,TGTGCCAGCAGTTACTCCCGGGACAGGGGGCGCGGCGTGCAGTATTTT
TRBJ2-2,TRBV3-1/TRBV3-2,few,NA,CASRLPTGELFF,TGTGCCAGCAGGCTACCCACCGGGGAGCTGTTTTTT
TRBJ2-1,TRBV7-2,NA,TRBD2,CASSLGAGGRGQFF,TGTGCCAGCAGCTTAGGGGCGGGGGGGAGGGGGCAGTTCTTC
TRBJ1-1,TRBV19,NA,NA,CASSTVGGTAEAFF,TGTGCCAGTAGTACGGTAGGGGGTACCGCTGAAGCTTTCTTT
TRBJ1-1,TRBV29-1,NA,NA,CSVQGFGNTEAFF,TGCAGCGTCCAGGGTTTCGGGAACACTGAAGCTTTCTTT
TRBJ1-2,TRBV6-5,NA,TRBD1,CASSYSSQGAFYGYTF,TGTGCCAGCAGTTACTCGAGTCAGGGGGCCTTCTATGGCTACACCTTC
TRBJ1-1,TRBV30,NA,TRBD1,CAWSPGGRNTEAFF,TGTGCCTGGAGTCCAGGGGGAAGGAACACTGAAGCTTTCTTT
TRBJ1-1,TRBV6-5,NA,NA,CASSFTANTEAFF,TGTGCCAGCAGTTTTACAGCGAACACTGAAGCTTTCTTT
TRBJ1-1,TRBV7-2,NA,NA,CASSVLQGIGKAFF,TGTGCCAGCAGCGTCCTGCAGGGGATTGGCAAAGCTTTCTTT
TRBJ2-5,TRBV19,once,TRBD1,CASRLTGAQETQYF,TGTGCCAGTAGACTGACAGGGGCTCAAGAGACCCAGTACTTC
TRBJ2-5,TRBV5-1,NA,TRBD1,CASKRQGTQETQYF,TGCGCCAGCAAGAGACAGGGTACACAAGAGACCCAGTACTTC
TRBJ1-2,TRBV3-1/TRBV3-2,NA,TRBD1,CASSQRDRGPTYGYTF,TGTGCCAGCAGCCAAAGGGACAGGGGCCCGACATATGGCTACACCTTC
TRBJ2-2,TRBV29-1,NA,TRBD1,CSVRKGQTNTGELFF,TGCAGCGTCCGAAAGGGACAGACGAACACCGGGGAGCTGTTTTTT
TRBJ1-1,TRBV28,NA,NA,CASTSGGVVAEAFF,TGTGCCAGCACTTCGGGGGGAGTGGTCGCTGAAGCTTTCTTT
TRBJ1-5,TRBV15,NA,NA,CATSREVTPQHF,TGTGCCACCAGCAGGGAGGTGACCCCCCAGCATTTT
TRBJ1-1,TRBV5-5,NA,NA,CASSSVGREAFF,TGTGCCAGCAGCTCGGTGGGGAGGGAAGCTTTCTTT
TRBJ1-4,TRBV4-1,once,TRBD1,CASSPGQGTNEKLFF,TGCGCCAGCAGCCCGGGACAGGGGACTAATGAAAAACTGTTTTTT
TRBJ1-1,TRBV25-1,once,TRBD1,CASSLQGVGFQAFF,TGTGCCAGCAGTCTACAGGGGGTCGGTTTTCAAGCTTTCTTT
TRBJ1-2,TRBV7-9,NA,TRBD1,CASGGTGGFGGYTF,TGTGCCAGTGGTGGGACAGGGGGTTTCGGTGGCTACACCTTC
TRBJ2-2,TRBV30,few,TRBD1,CAWILRDRGFRWSDPGELFF,TGTGCCTGGATCCTCCGGGACAGGGGGTTCCGGTGGTCCGATCCCGGGGAGCTGTTTTTT
TRBJ1-2,TRBV4-3,NA,NA,CASSQQLAANYGYTF,TGCGCCAGCAGCCAACAGCTGGCGGCTAACTATGGCTACACCTTC
TRBJ1-4,TRBV7-2,NA,NA,CASSLGQATNEKLFF,TGTGCCAGCAGCTTAGGACAGGCAACTAATGAAAAACTGTTTTTT
TRBJ2-2,TRBV7-3,NA,NA,CASSLGQSTGELFF,TGTGCCAGCAGCTTAGGCCAATCCACCGGGGAGCTGTTTTTT
TRBJ1-2,TRBV30,NA,NA,CAWRDSYGYTF,TGTGCCTGGAGGGACAGCTATGGCTACACCTTC
TRBJ2-4,TRBV3-1/TRBV3-2,NA,TRBD2,CASSQDETSGCAKNIQYF,TGTGCCAGCAGCCAAGATGAGACTAGCGGGTGTGCCAAAAACATTCAGTACTTC
TRBJ2-3,TRBV5-1,NA,TRBD2,CASSGGLAGVSDTQYF,TGCGCCAGCAGCGGTGGACTAGCGGGGGTGTCAGATACGCAGTATTTT
TRBJ1-1,TRBV5-1,once,NA,CASSLTAMNTEAFF,TGCGCCAGCAGCTTAACAGCTATGAACACTGAAGCTTTCTTT
TRBJ1-1,TRBV9,NA,NA,CASSVVTGDTEAFF,TGTGCCAGCAGCGTAGTGACCGGGGACACTGAAGCTTTCTTT
TRBJ2-3,TRBV5-6,NA,NA,CASSPRGAFTDTQYF,TGTGCCAGCAGCCCTCGGGGAGCATTCACAGATACGCAGTATTTT
TRBJ2-7,TRBV2,NA,NA,CASSPPAGLYEQYF,TGTGCCAGCAGTCCCCCAGCCGGGTTATACGAGCAGTACTTC
TRBJ1-1,TRBV5-8,NA,NA,CASSGGRPRWTEAFF,TGTGCCAGCAGTGGGGGCAGACCCCGGTGGACTGAAGCTTTCTTT
TRBJ1-6,TRBV12-3/TRBV12-4,NA,NA,CASSKDSASPLHF,TGTGCCAGCAGTAAGGACAGCGCCTCACCCCTCCACTTT
TRBJ1-3,TRBV9,NA,TRBD1,CASSPRQGFNTIYF,TGTGCCAGCAGCCCCCGACAGGGTTTTAACACCATATATTTT
TRBJ2-5,TRBV24-1,once,TRBD1,CATSDPGQGHQETQYF,TGTGCCACCAGTGACCCGGGACAGGGCCACCAAGAGACCCAGTACTTC